Here is one T cell receptor beta chain with its context. The antigen remains unidentified. Additional DNA sequences in this sample encode the identical CDR3. These data belong to a study of graft-versus-host responses after intestinal transplantation. Clones were read by immunoSEQ multiplex PCR, and TCRdb kept only the in-frame ones, dropping some. The sample records around 69,000 clones, around 90% being singletons. The CDR3 extends over 13 amino acids. The germline gives CDR1 MNHEY, CDR2 SVGAGI. Trimming took off 9 bases at V and 4 bases at J, with 15 bases between the two ends. The rearrangement links TRBV6-5 to TRBJ1-2; possible D gene TRBD1, 5 bases. The receptor was derived from a human donor who was the organ donor for an intestinal transplant. This sample comprised unstimulated CD8+ T cells sorted from spleen or lymph node cells, obtained before transplant. The CDR3 reads CASSLGQIYGYTF. In DNA, the CDR3 is TGTGCCAGTTCGTTGGGGCAGATCTATGGCTACACCTTC.